This T cell receptor (beta chain) was captured by sequencing in a study of T cells in Graves' hyperthyroidism and ophthalmopathy. Researchers took RNA transcripts and amplified the TCR beta CDR3 regions from them. First-round RT-PCR of the TCR CDR3 relied on the HTBI primer set. TCRdb processed the multiplex PCR reads anew with MiXCR; each CDR3 protein has one entry. In the table there are about 640,000 distinct CDR3 sequences, less than 25% of which are singletons. Lactation, pregnancy, other autoimmune disease or uncontrolled infection led to exclusion of patients. The sequenced material came from blood. This receptor was taken from a man aged 30 to 45 with Graves' ophthalmopathy.

CDR3 sequence (DNA): TGTGCCAGCAGTTTAACAACAGGGCGAGGAAGGGAGCAGTTCTTC. Translation: CASSLTTGRGREQFF. V and J are TRBV27 and TRBJ2-1, with D maybe TRBD1 (6 bases). The V and J ends lost 2 bases and 10 bases respectively, with 18 bases between them. The germline CDR1 and CDR2 sequences are MNHEY and SMNVEV (reference sequence). The CDR3 totals 15 residues.